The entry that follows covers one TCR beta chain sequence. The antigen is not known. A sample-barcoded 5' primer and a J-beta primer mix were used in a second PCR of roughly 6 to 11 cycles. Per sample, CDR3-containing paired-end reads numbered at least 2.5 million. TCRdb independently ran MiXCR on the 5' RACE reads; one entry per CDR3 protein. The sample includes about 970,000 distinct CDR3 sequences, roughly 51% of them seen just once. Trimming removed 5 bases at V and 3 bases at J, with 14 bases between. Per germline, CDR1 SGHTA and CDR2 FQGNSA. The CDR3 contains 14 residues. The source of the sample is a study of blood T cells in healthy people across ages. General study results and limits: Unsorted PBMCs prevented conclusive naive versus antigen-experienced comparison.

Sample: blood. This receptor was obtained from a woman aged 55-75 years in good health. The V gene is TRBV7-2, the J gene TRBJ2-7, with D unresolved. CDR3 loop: CASSRRSLVYEQYF. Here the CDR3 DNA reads TGTGCCAGCAGCCGAAGGTCCCTAGTCTACGAGCAGTACTTC.